This T cell receptor beta chain was identified during a study of blood T cell repertoires in COVID-19. In this sample, this clone turned up a few times. Using immunoSEQ multiplex PCR, the repertoire was profiled, and TCRdb retains in-frame clones only, with some absent. The table records about 290,000 clones, 89% of them present only once. CDR3 length: 14 residues. CDR1 is MNHEY and CDR2 is SVGAGI in the germline V gene. Trimming cost V 5 bases and J 4 bases, with 12 bases left between them. The sequence was collected from a woman in her thirties or forties who had recovered from COVID-19. V usage is TRBV6-5 and J usage is TRBJ1-5, with D possibly TRBD1 on 5 matching bases. Specimen: peripheral blood. The CDR3 reads CASSQSGGNQPQHF. For the CDR3, the DNA is TGTGCCAGCAGTCAGTCGGGGGGGAATCAGCCCCAGCATTTT.